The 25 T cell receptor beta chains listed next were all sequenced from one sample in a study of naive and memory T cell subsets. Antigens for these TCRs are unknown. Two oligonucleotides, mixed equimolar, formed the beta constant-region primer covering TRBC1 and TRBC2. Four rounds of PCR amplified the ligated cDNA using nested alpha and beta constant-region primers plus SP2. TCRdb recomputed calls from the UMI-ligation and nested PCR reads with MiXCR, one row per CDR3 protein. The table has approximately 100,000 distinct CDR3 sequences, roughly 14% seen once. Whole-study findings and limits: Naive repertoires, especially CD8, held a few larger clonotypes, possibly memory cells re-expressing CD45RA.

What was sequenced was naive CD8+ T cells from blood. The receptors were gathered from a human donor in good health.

The CDR3 reads CASSQVVSTGELFF. The CDR3 DNA reads as TGCGCCAGCAGCCAAGTTGTGTCCACCGGGGAGCTGTTTTTT. This chain joins TRBV4-3 and TRBJ2-2; no firm D call. The CDR3 has 14 amino acids. V lost 1 base and J 4 bases, leaving 7 bases between the germline ends. Germline loops: CDR1 LGHNA, CDR2 YSLEER.

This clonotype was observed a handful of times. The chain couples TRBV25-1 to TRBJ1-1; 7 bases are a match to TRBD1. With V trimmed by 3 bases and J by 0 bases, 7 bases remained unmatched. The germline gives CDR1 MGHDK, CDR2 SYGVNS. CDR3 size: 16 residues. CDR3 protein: CASSDRGGLMNTEAFF. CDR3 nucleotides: TGTGCCAGCAGTGATCGAGGGGGCCTCATGAACACTGAAGCTTTCTTT. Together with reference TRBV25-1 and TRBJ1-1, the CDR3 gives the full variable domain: EADIYQTPRYLVIGTGKKITLECSQTMGHDKMYWYQQDPGMELHLIHYSYGVNSTEKGDLSSESTVSRIRTEHFPLTLESARPSHTSQYLCASSDRGGLMNTEAFFGQGTRLTVV.

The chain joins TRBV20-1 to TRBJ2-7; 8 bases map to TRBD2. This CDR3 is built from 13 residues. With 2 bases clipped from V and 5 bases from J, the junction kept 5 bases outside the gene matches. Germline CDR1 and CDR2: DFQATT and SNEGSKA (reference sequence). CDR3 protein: CSARFGGADEQYF. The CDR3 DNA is TGCAGTGCTAGATTCGGGGGGGCCGACGAGCAGTACTTC.

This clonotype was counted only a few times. CDR3 in amino acids: CSVLLGQGANEQFF. The CDR3 nucleotides are TGCAGCGTGCTACTAGGACAGGGAGCCAATGAGCAGTTCTTC. The V and J genes are TRBV29-1 and TRBJ2-1; 8 nucleotides match TRBD1. The germline gives CDR1 SQVTM, CDR2 ANQGSEA. The CDR3 contains 14 residues. V was clipped by 6 bases and J by 6 bases; unmatched bases: 10.

CDR3 region: CANSKKQGAGQPQHF. The CDR3 DNA is TGTGCCAACAGCAAAAAACAGGGGGCGGGCCAGCCCCAGCATTTT. The rearrangement links TRBV21-1 to TRBJ1-5; whether TRBD1, the table's D call, matches the DNA was not checked. TRBV21-1 is a pseudogene segment. The CDR3 length is 15 residues.

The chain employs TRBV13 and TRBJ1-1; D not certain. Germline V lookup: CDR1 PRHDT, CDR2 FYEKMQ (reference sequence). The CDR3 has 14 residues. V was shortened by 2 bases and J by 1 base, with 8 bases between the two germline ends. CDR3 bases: TGTGCCAGCAGCTTATATTCCAAGAACACTGAAGCTTTCTTT. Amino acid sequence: CASSLYSKNTEAFF.

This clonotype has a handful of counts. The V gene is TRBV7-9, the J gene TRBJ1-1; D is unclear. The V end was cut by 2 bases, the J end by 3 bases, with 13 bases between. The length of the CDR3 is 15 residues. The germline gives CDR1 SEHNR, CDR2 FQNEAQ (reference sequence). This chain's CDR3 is CASSLLSRGHTEAFF. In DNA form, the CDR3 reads TGTGCCAGCAGCTTATTGAGTCGAGGTCACACTGAAGCTTTCTTT.

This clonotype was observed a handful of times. The CDR3 DNA reads TGTCTGGGTAAGACGTACAATGAGCAGTTCTTC. Protein product: CLGKTYNEQFF. The chain uses TRBV30 and TRBJ2-1, with D uncertain. The germline V gene has CDR1 GTSNPN and CDR2 SVGIG (reference sequence). This CDR3 is built from 11 residues.

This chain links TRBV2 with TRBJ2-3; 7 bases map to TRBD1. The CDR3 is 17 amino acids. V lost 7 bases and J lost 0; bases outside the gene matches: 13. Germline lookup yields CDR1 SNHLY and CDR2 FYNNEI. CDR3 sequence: CASKDIGTESSTDTQYF. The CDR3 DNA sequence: TGTGCCAGCAAGGACATCGGGACAGAGTCTAGCACAGATACGCAGTATTTT.

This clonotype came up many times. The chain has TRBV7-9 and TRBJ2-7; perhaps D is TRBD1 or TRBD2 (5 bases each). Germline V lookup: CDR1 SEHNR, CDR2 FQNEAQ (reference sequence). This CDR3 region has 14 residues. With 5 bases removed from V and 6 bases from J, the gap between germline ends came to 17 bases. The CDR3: CASSRLGEISEQYF. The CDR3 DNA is TGTGCCAGCAGCCGACTGGGGGAAATAAGCGAGCAGTACTTC.

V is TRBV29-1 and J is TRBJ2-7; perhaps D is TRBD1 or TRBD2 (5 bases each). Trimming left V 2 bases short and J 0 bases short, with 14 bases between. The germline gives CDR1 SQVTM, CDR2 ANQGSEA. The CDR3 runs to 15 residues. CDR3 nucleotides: TGCAGCGTTGAACCTGGGGGAAGAAGCTCCTACGAGCAGTACTTC. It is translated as CSVEPGGRSSYEQYF.

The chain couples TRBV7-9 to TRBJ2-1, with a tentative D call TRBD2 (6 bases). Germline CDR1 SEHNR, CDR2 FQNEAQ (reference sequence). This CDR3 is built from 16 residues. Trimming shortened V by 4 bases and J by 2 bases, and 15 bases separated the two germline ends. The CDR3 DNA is TGTGCCAGCAGCTCCTCGCGGGGCGGACCCTACAATGAGCAGTTCTTC. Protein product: CASSSSRGGPYNEQFF.

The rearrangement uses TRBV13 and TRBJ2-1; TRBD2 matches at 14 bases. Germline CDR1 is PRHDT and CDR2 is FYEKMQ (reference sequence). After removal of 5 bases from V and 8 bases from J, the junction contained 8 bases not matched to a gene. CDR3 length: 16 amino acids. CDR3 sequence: CASSLPGLAGVDEQFF. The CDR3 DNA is TGTGCCAGCAGCCTCCCGGGACTAGCGGGAGTTGATGAGCAGTTCTTC.

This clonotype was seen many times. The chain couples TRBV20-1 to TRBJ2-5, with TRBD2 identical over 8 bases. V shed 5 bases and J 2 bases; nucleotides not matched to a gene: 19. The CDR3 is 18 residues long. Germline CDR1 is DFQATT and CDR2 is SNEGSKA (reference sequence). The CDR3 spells CSADTVTLSGEGQETQYF. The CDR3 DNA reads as TGCAGTGCTGACACCGTTACCCTTAGCGGGGAGGGGCAAGAGACCCAGTACTTC.

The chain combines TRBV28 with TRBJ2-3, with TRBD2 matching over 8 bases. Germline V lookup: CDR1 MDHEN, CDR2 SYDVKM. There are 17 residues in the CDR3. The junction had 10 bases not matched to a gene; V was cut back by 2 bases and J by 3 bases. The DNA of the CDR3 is TGTGCCAGCAGTTTAAGAACGGGACTAGTGGTAACAGATACGCAGTATTTT. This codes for CASSLRTGLVVTDTQYF. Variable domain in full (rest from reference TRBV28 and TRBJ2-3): DVKVTQSSRYLVKRTGEKVFLECVQDMDHENMFWYRQDPGLGLRLIYFSYDVKMKEKGDIPEGYSVSREKKERFSLILESASTNQTSMYLCASSLRTGLVVTDTQYFGPGTRLTVL.

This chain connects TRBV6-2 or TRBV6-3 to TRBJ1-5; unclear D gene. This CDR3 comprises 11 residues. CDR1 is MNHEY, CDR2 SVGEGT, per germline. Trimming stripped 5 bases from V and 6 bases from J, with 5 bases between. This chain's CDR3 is CASSAGQPQHF. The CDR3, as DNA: TGTGCCAGCAGTGCGGGTCAGCCCCAGCATTTT.

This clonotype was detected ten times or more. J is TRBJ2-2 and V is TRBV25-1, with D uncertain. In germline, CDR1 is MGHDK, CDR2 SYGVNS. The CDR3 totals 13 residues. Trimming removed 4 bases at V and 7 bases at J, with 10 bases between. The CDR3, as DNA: TGTGCCAGCAGTGCACCCGGTTTCGGGGAGCTGTTTTTT. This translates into CASSAPGFGELFF.

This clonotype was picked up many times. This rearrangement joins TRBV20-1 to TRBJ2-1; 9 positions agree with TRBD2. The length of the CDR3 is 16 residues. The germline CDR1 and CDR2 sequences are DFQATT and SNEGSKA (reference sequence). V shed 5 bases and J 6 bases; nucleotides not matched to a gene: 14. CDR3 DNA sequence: TGCAGTGCTCAACCCCAATTAGCGGGAGTGGGCAATGAGCAGTTCTTC. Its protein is CSAQPQLAGVGNEQFF.

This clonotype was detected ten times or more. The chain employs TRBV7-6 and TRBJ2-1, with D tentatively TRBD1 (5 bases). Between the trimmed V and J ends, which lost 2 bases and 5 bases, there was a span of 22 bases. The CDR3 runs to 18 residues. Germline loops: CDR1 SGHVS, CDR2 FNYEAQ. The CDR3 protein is CASSLMVFGAIVDNEQFF. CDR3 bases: TGTGCCAGCAGCTTAATGGTTTTTGGGGCTATTGTCGACAATGAGCAGTTCTTC.

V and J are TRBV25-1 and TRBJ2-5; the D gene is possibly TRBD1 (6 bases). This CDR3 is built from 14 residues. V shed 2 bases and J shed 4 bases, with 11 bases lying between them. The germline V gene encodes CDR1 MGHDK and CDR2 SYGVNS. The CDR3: CASSEHRVGETQYF. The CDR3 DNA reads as TGTGCCAGCAGTGAACACAGGGTGGGAGAGACCCAGTACTTC.

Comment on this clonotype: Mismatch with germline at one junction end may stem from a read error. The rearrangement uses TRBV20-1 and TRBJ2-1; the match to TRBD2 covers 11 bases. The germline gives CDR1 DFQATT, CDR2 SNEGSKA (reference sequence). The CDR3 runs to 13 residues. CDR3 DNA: TGCAGTGCTAGAGTGTCTAGCGGGAGGTCGTACCTCTTC. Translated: CSARVSSGRSYLF.

The CDR3 nucleotides are TGTGCCACCAGTCCGGACGGTAATACCTACGAGCAGTACTTC. Its protein product is CATSPDGNTYEQYF. The V call is TRBV15, the J call TRBJ2-7; D not certain. Between the trimmed V and J ends, which lost 6 bases and 2 bases, there was a span of 14 bases. Looked up from germline, CDR1 is LNHNV and CDR2 is YYDKDF (reference sequence). CDR3 length: 14 residues.

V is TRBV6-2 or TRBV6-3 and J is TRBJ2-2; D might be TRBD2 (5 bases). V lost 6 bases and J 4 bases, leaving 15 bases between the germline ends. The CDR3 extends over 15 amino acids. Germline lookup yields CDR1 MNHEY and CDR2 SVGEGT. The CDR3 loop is CASSTGNLITGELFF. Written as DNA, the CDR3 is TGTGCCAGCAGCACCGGGAACCTAATCACCGGGGAGCTGTTTTTT.

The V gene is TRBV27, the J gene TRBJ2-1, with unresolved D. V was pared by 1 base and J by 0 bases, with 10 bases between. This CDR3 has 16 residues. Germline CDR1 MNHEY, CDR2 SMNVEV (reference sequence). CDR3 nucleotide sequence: TGTGCCAGCAGTTTATGGTCCGTAAGCTCCTACAATGAGCAGTTCTTC. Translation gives CASSLWSVSSYNEQFF.

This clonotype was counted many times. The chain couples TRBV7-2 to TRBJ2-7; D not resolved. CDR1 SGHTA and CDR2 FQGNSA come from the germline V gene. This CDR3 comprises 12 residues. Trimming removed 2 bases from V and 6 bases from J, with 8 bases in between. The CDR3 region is CASSLISPEQYF. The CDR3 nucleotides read TGTGCCAGCAGCTTAATTTCTCCCGAGCAGTACTTC.